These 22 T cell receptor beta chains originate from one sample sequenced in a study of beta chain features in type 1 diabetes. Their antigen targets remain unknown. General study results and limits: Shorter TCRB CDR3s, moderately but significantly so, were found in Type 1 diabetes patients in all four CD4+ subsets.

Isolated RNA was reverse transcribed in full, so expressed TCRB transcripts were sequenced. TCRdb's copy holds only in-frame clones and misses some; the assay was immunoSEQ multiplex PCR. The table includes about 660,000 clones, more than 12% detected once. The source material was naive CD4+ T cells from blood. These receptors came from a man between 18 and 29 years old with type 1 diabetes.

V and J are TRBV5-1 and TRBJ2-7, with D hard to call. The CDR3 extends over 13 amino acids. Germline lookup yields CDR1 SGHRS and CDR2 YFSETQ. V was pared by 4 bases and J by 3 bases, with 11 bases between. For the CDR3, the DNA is TGCGCCAGCAGCCTTCGGCGGAACTACGAGCAGTACTTC. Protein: CASSLRRNYEQYF. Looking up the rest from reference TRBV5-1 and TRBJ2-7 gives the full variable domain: KAGVTQTPRYLIKTRGQQVTLSCSPISGHRSVSWYQQTPGQGLQFLFEYFSETQRNKGNFPGRFSGRQFSNSRSEMNVSTLELGDSALYLCASSLRRNYEQYFGPGTRLTVT.

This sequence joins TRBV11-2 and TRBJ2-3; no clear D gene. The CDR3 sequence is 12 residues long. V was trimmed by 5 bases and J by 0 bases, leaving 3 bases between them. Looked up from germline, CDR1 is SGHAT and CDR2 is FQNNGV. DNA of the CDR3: TGTGCCAGCAGCCGAAGCACAGATACGCAGTATTTT. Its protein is CASSRSTDTQYF.

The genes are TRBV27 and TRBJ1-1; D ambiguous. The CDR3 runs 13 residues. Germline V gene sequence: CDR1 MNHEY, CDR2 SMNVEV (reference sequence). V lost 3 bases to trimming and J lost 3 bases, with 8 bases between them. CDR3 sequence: CASSFRVDTEAFF. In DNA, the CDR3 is TGTGCCAGCAGTTTTAGGGTTGACACTGAAGCTTTCTTT.

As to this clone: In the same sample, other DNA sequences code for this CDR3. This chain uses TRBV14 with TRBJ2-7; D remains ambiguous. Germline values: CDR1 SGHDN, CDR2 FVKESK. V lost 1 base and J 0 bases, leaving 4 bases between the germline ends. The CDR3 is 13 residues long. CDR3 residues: CASSQGNSYEQYF. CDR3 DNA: TGTGCCAGCAGCCAAGGGAACTCCTACGAGCAGTACTTC.

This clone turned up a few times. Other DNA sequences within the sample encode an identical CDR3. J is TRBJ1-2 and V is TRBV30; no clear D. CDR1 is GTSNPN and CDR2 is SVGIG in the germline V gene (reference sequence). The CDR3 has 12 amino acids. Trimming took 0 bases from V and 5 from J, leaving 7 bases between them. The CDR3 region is CAWSVGGYGYTF. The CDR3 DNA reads TGTGCCTGGAGTGTAGGCGGGTATGGCTACACCTTC.

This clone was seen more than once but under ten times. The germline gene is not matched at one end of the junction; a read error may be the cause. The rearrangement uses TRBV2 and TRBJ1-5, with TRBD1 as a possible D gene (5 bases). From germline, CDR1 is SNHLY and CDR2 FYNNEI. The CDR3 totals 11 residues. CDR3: CASSGGGVGYF. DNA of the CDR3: TGTGCCAGCAGTGGCGGGGGGGTAGGGTATTTT.

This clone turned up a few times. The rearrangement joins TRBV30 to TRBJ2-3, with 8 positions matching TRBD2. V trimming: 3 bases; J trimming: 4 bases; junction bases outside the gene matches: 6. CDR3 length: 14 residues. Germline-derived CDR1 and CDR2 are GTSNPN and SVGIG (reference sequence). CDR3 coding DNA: TGTGCCTGGAGGGCTAAAGCGGGGGCAGATACGCAGTATTTT. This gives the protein CAWRAKAGADTQYF.

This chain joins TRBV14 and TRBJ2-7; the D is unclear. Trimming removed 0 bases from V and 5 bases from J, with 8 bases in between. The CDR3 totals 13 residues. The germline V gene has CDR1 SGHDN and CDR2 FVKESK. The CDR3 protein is CASSQERRNEQYF. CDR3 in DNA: TGTGCCAGCAGCCAAGAGCGACGGAACGAGCAGTACTTC.

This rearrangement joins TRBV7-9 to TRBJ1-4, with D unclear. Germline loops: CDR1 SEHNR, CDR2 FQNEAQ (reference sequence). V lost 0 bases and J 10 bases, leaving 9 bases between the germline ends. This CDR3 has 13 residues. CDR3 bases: TGTGCCAGCAGCTTAGCGGAAGGCAGAAAACTGTTTTTT. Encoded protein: CASSLAEGRKLFF.

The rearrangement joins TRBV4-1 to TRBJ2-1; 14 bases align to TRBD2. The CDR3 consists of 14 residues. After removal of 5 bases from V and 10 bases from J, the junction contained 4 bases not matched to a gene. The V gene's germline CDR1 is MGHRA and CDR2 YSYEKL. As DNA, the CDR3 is TGCGCCAGCAGCGAGGGACTAGCGGGAGCAGAGCAGTTCTTC. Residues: CASSEGLAGAEQFF.

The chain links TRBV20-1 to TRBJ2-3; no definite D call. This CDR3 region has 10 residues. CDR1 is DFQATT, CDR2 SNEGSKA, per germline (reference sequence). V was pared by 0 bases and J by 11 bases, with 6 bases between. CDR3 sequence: CSAREIGQYF. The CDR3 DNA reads TGCAGTGCTAGAGAGATTGGGCAGTATTTT.

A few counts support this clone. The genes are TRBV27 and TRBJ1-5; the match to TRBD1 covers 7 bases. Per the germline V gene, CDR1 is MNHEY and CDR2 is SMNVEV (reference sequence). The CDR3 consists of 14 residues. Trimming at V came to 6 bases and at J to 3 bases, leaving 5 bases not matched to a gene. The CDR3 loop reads CASREGQVNQPQHF. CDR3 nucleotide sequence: TGTGCCAGCAGGGAAGGACAGGTCAATCAGCCCCAGCATTTT.

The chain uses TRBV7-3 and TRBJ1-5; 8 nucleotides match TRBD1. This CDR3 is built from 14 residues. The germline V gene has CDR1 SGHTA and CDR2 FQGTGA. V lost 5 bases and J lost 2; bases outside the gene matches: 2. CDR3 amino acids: CASSPDRGNQPQHF. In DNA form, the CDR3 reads TGTGCCAGCAGCCCGGACAGGGGCAATCAGCCCCAGCATTTT.

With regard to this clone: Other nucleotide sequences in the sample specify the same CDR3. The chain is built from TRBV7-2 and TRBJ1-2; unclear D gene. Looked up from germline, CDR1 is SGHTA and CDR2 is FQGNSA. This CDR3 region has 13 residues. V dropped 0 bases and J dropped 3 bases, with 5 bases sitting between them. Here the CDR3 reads CASSLAGDYGYTF. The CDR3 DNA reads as TGTGCCAGCAGCTTAGCCGGGGACTATGGCTACACCTTC.

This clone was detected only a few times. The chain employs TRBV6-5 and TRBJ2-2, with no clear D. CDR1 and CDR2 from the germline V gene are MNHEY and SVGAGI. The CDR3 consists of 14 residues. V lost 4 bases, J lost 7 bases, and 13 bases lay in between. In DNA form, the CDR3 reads TGTGCCAGCAGTTTTCTCAGCTGGGTCGGGGAGCTGTTTTTT. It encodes CASSFLSWVGELFF.

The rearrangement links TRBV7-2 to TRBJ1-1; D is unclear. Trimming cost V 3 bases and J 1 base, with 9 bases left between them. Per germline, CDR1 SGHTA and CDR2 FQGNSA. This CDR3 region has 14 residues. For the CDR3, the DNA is TGTGCCAGCAGCTTGGCCAGGACGAACACTGAAGCTTTCTTT. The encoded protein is CASSLARTNTEAFF.

The CDR3, as DNA: TGTGCCAGTAGTCCGGCGGGAGCGCAGGATACGCAGTATTTT. Its translation is CASSPAGAQDTQYF. The chain employs TRBV19 and TRBJ2-3; 7 nucleotides align to TRBD2. CDR3 length: 14 amino acids. Germline V gene sequence: CDR1 LNHDA, CDR2 SQIVND (reference sequence). With 5 bases clipped from V and 6 bases from J, the junction kept 8 bases outside the gene matches.

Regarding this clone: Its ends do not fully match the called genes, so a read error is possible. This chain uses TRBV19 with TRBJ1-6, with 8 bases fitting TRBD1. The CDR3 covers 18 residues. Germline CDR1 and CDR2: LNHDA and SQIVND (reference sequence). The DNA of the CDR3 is TGTGCCAGTACTATATCCGGGACAGGAACAACGAGGGGTTCACCCCTCCACTTT. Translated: CASTISGTGTTRGSPLHF. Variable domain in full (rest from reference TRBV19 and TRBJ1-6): DGGITQSPKYLFRKEGQNVTLSCEQNLNHDAMYWYRQDPGQGLRLIYYSQIVNDFQKGDIAEGYSVSREKKESFPLTVTSAQKNPTAFYLCASTISGTGTTRGSPLHFGNGTRLTVT.

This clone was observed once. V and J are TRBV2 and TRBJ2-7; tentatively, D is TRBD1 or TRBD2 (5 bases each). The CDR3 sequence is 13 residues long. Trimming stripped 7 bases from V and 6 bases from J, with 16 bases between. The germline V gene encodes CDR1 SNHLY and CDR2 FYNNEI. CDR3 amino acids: CASMGRGPSEQYF. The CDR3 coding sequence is TGTGCCAGCATGGGACGAGGGCCCTCCGAGCAGTACTTC.

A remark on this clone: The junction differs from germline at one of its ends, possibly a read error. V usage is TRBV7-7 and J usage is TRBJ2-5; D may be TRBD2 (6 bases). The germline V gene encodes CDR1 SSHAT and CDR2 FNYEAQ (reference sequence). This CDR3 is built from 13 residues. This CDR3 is CASSPGEQETQYF. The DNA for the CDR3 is TGTGCTAGCAGCCCGGGGGAACAAGAGACCCAGTACTTC.

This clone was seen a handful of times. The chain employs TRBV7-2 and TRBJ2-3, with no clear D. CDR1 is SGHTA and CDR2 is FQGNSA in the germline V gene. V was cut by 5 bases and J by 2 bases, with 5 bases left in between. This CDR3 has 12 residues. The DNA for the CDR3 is TGTGCCAGCAGCCGCAACACAGATACGCAGTATTTT. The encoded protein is CASSRNTDTQYF.

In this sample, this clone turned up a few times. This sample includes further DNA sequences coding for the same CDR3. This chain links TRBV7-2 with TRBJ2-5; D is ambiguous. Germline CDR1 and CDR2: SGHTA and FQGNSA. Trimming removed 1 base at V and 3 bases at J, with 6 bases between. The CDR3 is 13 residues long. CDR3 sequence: CASSLVGKETQYF. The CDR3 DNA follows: TGTGCCAGCAGCTTAGTCGGAAAAGAGACCCAGTACTTC.